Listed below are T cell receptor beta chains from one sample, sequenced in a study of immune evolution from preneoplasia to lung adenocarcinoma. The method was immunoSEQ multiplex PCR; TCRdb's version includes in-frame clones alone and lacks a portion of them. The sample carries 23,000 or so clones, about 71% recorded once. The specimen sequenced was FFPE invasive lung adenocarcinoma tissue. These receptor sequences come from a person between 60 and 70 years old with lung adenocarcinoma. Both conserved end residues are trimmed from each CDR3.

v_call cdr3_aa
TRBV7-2 ASSTNGHRGAEAF
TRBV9 ASSALGYGYT
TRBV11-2 ASSLGDRDQETQY
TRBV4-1 ASSQVLDPTAKNIQY
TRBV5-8 ATRRVNTEAF
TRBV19 ASRDQGAGNQPQH
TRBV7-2 ASSSEAANTGELF
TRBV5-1 ASSLRLAGVADTQY
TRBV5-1 ASSLVAGSYEQY
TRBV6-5 ASSPGTSGKNEQF
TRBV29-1 SGGSDRGTEAF
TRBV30 AWGHTEDGDT
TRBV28 ASIPGLATAEQF
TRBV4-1 ASSHNHRGDYGYT
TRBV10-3 AISESDYEQY
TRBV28 ASSTTTGTQETQY